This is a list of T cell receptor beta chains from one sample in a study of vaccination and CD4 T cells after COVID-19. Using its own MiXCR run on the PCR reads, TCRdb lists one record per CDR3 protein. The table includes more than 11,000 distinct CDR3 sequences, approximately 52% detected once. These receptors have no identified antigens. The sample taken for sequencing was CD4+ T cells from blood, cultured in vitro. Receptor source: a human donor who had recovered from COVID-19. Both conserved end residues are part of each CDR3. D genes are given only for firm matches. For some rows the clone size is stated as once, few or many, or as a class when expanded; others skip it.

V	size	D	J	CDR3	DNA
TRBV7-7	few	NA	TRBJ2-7	CASSMGRYYEQYF	TGTGCCAGCAGCATGGGACGGTACTACGAGCAGTACTTC
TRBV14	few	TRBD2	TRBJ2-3	CASSQGWTSGNPDTQYF	TGTGCCAGCAGCCAAGGGTGGACTAGCGGGAACCCAGATACGCAGTATTTT
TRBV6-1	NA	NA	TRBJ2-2	CASSVLQGNTGELFF	TGTGCCAGCAGTGTGTTACAGGGGAACACCGGGGAGCTGTTTTTT
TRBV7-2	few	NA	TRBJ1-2	CASSLGTNYGYTF	TGTGCCAGCAGCCTCGGGACTAACTATGGCTACACCTTC
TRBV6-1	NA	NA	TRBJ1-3	CASSKLQGVAGNTIYF	TGTGCCAGCAGTAAACTCCAGGGTGTCGCTGGAAACACCATATATTTT
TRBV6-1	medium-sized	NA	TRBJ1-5	CASRADSNQPQHF	TGTGCCAGCAGGGCGGATAGCAATCAGCCCCAGCATTTT
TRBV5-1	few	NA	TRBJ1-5	CASSYASGEGQPQHF	TGCGCCAGCAGCTATGCCTCAGGGGAAGGTCAGCCCCAGCATTTT
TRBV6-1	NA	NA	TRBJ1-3	CASSERSSGNTIYF	TGTGCCAGCAGTGAAAGGAGCTCTGGAAACACCATATATTTT
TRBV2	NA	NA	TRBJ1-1	CASSVEGRETEAFF	TGTGCCAGCAGTGTGGAGGGGCGGGAGACTGAAGCTTTCTTT
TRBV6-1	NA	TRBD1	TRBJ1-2	CASIEGGGTSNYGYTF	TGTGCCAGCATCGAAGGAGGGGGCACCTCTAACTATGGCTACACCTTC
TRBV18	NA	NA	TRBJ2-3	CASSPNMADTQYF	TGTGCCAGCTCACCAAATATGGCAGATACGCAGTATTTT
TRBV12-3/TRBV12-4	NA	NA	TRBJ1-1	CASSFGRMNTEAFF	TGTGCCAGCAGTTTCGGGCGAATGAACACTGAAGCTTTCTTT
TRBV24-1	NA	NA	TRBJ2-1	CATSDIGPVSSYNEQFF	TGTGCCACCAGTGACATCGGACCCGTGAGCTCCTACAATGAGCAGTTCTTC
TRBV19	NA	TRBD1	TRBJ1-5	CASDRGATHSNQPQHF	TGTGCCAGTGACAGGGGAGCAACTCATAGCAATCAGCCCCAGCATTTT
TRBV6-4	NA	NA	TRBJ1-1	CASRDVFNHGGLNTEAFF	TGTGCCAGCAGGGATGTTTTCAACCATGGAGGATTGAACACTGAAGCTTTCTTT
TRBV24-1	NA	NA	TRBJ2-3	CATSSPTETSTDTQYF	TGTGCCACCAGTAGTCCTACAGAAACTAGCACAGATACGCAGTATTTT
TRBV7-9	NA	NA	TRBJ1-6	CASSLGGTSSPLHF	TGTGCCAGCAGCTTAGGGGGGACGAGTTCACCCCTCCACTTT
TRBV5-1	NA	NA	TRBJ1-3	CASSFTVSATGNTIYF	TGCGCCAGCAGCTTCACGGTTTCGGCAACTGGAAACACCATATATTTT
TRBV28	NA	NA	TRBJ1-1	CGGMNTEAFF	TGTGGGGGAATGAACACTGAAGCTTTCTTT
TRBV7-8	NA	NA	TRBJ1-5	CASSWGPRGNNQPQHF	TGTGCCAGCAGCTGGGGGCCTCGGGGGAACAATCAGCCCCAGCATTTT
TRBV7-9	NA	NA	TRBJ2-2	CASTTWGTIGGELFF	TGTGCCAGCACAACGTGGGGGACAATCGGCGGGGAGCTGTTTTTT
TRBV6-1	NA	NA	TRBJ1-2	CASSRGAGMYGYTF	TGTGCCAGCAGTAGGGGGGCAGGGATGTATGGCTACACCTTC
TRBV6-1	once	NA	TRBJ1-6	CASSRRQGLSSYNSPLHF	TGTGCCAGCAGCCGTAGGCAGGGCCTCAGCTCCTATAATTCACCCCTCCACTTT
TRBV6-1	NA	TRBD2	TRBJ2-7	CASRGLAITYEQYF	TGTGCCAGCAGAGGACTAGCGATAACCTACGAGCAGTACTTC
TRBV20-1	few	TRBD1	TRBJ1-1	CSARQGPNTEAFF	TGCAGTGCCCGACAGGGACCGAACACTGAAGCTTTCTTT
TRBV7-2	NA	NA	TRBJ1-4	CASSLTYGGEKLFF	TGTGCCAGCAGCTTAACCTACGGCGGTGAAAAACTGTTTTTT